A single sample is the source of the 3 T cell receptor beta chains below, sequenced in a study of identical twins. TCRdb passed the 5' RACE reads through MiXCR, listing each CDR3 protein once. Of roughly 690,000 distinct CDR3 sequences in the sample, around 21% were seen once. This sample was shared with a second study, whose subject was T cells expressing NK-cell markers.

The sequencing input was PBMCs. All receptors derive from a woman under 30 in good health.

This clonotype was seen once. The chain has TRBV2 and TRBJ2-7; D perhaps matches TRBD2 (7 bases). CDR3 length equals 15 residues. Trimming took off 6 bases at V and 3 bases at J, with 18 bases between the two ends. Germline CDR1 is SNHLY and CDR2 is FYNNEI. This CDR3 reads CASRMLTGGYYEQYF. The CDR3 nucleotides read TGTGCCAGCAGGATGTTGACGGGGGGCTACTACGAGCAGTACTTC.

The rearrangement joins TRBV20-1 to TRBJ2-1; 8 nucleotides agree with TRBD2. The CDR3 consists of 13 residues. Germline assignment: CDR1 DFQATT and CDR2 SNEGSKA (reference sequence). V lost 5 bases and J lost 3; bases outside the gene matches: 3. The CDR3 sequence is CSALAGYYNEQFF. The CDR3 region has the DNA TGCAGTGCTTTAGCGGGGTACTACAATGAGCAGTTCTTC.

This clonotype came up a few times. V usage is TRBV20-1 and J usage is TRBJ1-2; D gene uncertain. Germline values: CDR1 DFQATT, CDR2 SNEGSKA (reference sequence). V gave up 5 bases and J gave up 1 base, with 14 bases separating them. The CDR3 runs to 14 residues. The DNA for the CDR3 is TGCAGTGCTGTAAGGACGGCGGTTAACTATGGCTACACCTTC. Translating it yields CSAVRTAVNYGYTF.